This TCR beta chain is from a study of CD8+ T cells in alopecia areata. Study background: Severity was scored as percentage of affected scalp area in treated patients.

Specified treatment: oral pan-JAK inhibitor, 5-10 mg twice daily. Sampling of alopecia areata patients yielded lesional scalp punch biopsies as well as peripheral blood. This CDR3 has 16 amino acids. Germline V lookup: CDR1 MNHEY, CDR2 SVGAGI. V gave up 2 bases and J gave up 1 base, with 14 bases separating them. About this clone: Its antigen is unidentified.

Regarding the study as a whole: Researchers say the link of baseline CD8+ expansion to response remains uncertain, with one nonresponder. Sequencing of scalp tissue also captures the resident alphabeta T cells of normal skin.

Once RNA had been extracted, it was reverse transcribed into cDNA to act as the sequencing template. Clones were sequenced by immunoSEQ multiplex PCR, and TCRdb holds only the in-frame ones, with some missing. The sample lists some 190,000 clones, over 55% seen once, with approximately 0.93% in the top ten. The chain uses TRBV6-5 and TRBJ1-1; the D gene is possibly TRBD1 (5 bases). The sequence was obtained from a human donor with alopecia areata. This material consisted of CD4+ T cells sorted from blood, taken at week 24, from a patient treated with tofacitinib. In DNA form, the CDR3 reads TGTGCCAGCAGTTACGGAATCGGGACCTCGAACACTGAAGCTTTCTTT. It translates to CASSYGIGTSNTEAFF.